This T cell receptor (beta chain) is from a study of identical twins. Whole-study results and caveats: Twin-shared out-of-frame alpha sequences showed excess low generation probability.

Through template switching, a universal primer site was introduced, and the cDNA contained unique molecular identifiers. Each CDR3 protein gets one entry after TCRdb re-called the 5' RACE reads with MiXCR. This sample has about 240,000 distinct CDR3 sequences; 12% occur once, and the top ten carry under 4.5%. There are 15 residues in the CDR3. Germline V gene sequence: CDR1 SGHTA, CDR2 FQGNSA. After removal of 5 bases from V and 7 bases from J, the junction contained 10 bases not matched to a gene. A few counts support this clonotype. Its antigen is undetermined. In addition, the sample was reused for a study of yellow fever vaccine responses in identical twins.

The sample was memory (CD45RO+) T cells sorted from blood. The chain joins TRBV7-2 to TRBJ2-2, with TRBD2 matching 7 bases. This receptor was obtained from a woman under 30 in good health. CDR3 residues: CASSPRTSFVGELFF. In DNA, the CDR3 is TGTGCCAGCAGCCCTAGGACTAGTTTTGTCGGGGAGCTGTTTTTT.